Sequencing of this T cell receptor beta chain was carried out in a study of T cell repertoires in cytomegalovirus infection. Study-wide background: Alongside well-studied HLA-B-restricted CMV epitopes, recently identified HLA-C-restricted CMV epitopes were also used. An indication of both CMV infection and matching HLA type came from public TCR beta signatures.

A word on this clonotype: Its antigen remains unidentified.

The germline gives CDR1 MNHEY, CDR2 SMNVEV (reference sequence). V was shortened by 5 bases and J by 2 bases, with 13 bases between the two germline ends. The CDR3 is 14 residues long. MiXCR, applied by TCRdb to the reads, yields one record per CDR3 protein. Here the sample spans fewer than 1,000,000 distinct CDR3 sequences, approximately 31% being singletons. This clonotype was obtained from a human donor in good health (CMV status not recorded). Some clones in this sample may be carry-over from other donors' samples. Here the sequenced sample was cultured CD8+ T cells from PBMCs, taken from culture after CMV antigen stimulation. This chain connects TRBV27 to TRBJ2-7, with D perhaps matching TRBD2 (6 bases). CDR3 sequence reads: CASSPLGGAYEQYV. The DNA of the CDR3 is TGTGCCAGCAGTCCGCTCGGAGGGGCCTACGAGCAGTACGTC.